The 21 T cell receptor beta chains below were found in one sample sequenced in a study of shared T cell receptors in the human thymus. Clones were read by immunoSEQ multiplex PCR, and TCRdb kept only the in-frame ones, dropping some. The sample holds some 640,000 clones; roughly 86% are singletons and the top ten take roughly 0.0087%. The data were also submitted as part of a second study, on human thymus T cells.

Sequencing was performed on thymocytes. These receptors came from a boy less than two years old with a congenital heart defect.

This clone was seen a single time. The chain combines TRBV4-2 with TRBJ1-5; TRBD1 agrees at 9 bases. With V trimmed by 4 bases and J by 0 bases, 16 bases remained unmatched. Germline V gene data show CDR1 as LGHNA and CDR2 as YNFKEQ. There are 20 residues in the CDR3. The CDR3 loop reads CASSPGFGDREFGSNQPQHF. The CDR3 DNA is TGTGCCAGCAGCCCTGGGTTCGGGGACAGGGAATTTGGTAGCAATCAGCCCCAGCATTTT.

This CDR3 is CASSLDRGRNTEAFF. For the CDR3, the DNA is TGCGCCAGCAGCTTGGACAGGGGACGGAACACTGAAGCTTTCTTT. The rearrangement joins TRBV5-1 to TRBJ1-1; TRBD1 matches 7 bases. CDR3 length: 15 amino acids. Per germline, CDR1 SGHRS and CDR2 YFSETQ. Trimming removed 0 bases from V and 1 base from J; junction bases left unmatched: 3. Supplemented by reference TRBV5-1 and TRBJ1-1, the full variable domain reads KAGVTQTPRYLIKTRGQQVTLSCSPISGHRSVSWYQQTPGQGLQFLFEYFSETQRNKGNFPGRFSGRQFSNSRSEMNVSTLELGDSALYLCASSLDRGRNTEAFFGQGTRLTVV.

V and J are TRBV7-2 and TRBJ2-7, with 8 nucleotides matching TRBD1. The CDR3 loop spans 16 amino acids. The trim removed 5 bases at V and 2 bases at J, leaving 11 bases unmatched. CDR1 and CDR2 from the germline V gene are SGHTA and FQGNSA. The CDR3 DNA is TGTGCCAGCAGCCGGGGCGGCGGGACAGGACCCTACGAGCAGTACTTC. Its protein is CASSRGGGTGPYEQYF. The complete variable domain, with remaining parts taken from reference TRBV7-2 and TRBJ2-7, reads GAGVSQSPSNKVTEKGKDVELRCDPISGHTALYWYRQSLGQGLEFLIYFQGNSAPDKSGLPSDRFSAERTGGSVSTLTIQRTQQEDSAVYLCASSRGGGTGPYEQYFGPGTRLTVT.

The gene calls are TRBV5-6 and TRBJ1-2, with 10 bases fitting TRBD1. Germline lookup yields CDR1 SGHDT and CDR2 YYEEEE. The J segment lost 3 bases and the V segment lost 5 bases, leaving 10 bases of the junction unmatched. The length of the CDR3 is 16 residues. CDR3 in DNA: TGTGCCAGCAGTTCCCGCGACAGGGGGCGAGACTATGGCTACACCTTC. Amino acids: CASSSRDRGRDYGYTF.

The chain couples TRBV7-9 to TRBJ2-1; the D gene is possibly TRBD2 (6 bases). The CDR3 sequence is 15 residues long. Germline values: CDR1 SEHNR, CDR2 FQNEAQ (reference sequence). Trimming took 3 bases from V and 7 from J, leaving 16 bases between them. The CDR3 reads CASSFLPSVGNEQFF. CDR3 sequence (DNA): TGTGCCAGCAGCTTCCTGCCTAGCGTAGGTAATGAGCAGTTCTTC.

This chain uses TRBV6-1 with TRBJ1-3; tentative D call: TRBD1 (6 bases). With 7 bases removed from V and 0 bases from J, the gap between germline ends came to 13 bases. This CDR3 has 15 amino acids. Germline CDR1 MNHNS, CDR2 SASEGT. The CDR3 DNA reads TGTGCCAGCACGACAGGTGGAGGCTCTGGAAACACCATATATTTT. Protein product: CASTTGGGSGNTIYF.

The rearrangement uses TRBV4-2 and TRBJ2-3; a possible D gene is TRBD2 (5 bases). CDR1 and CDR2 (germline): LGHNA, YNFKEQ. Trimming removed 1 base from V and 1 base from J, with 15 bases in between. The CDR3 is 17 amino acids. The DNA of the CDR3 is TGTGCCAGCAGCCAAGTGACCCTTGACGGGGGCACAGATACGCAGTATTTT. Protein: CASSQVTLDGGTDTQYF.

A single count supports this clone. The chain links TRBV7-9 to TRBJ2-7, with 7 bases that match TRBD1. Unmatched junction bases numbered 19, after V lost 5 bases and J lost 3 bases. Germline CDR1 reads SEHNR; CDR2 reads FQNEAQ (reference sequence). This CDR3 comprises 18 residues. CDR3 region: CASSPHSSGTEKGYEQYF. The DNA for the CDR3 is TGTGCCAGCAGCCCCCACTCTTCCGGGACAGAGAAGGGCTACGAGCAGTACTTC. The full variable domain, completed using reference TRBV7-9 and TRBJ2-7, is DTGVSQNPRHKITKRGQNVTFRCDPISEHNRLYWYRQTLGQGPEFLTYFQNEAQLEKSRLLSDRFSAERPKGSFSTLEIQRTEQGDSAMYLCASSPHSSGTEKGYEQYFGPGTRLTVT.

CDR3 bases: TGTGCCAGCAGTCCAGACAGGGATAATGAAAAACTGTTTTTT. Translation: CASSPDRDNEKLFF. The rearrangement uses TRBV6-5 and TRBJ1-4; 7 bases fit TRBD1. V shed 5 bases, J shed 4 bases, and the junction held 4 bases outside the gene matches. Germline V gene data show CDR1 as MNHEY and CDR2 as SVGAGI. CDR3 size: 14 residues.

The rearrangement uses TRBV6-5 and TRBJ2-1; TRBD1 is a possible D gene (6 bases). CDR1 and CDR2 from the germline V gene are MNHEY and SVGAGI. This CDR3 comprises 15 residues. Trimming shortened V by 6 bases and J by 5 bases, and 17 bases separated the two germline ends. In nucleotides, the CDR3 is TGTGCCAGCAGCCTCAGGGGCCCTACCCACAATGAGCAGTTCTTC. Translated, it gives CASSLRGPTHNEQFF.

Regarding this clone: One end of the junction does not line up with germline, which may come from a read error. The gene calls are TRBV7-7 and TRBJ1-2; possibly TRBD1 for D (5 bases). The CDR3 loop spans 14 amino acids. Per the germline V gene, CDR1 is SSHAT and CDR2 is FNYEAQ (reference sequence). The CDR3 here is CASSFHRGGYGYTF. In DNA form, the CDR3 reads TGTGCTAGCAGCTTCCACCGGGGGGGCTATGGCTACACCTTC.

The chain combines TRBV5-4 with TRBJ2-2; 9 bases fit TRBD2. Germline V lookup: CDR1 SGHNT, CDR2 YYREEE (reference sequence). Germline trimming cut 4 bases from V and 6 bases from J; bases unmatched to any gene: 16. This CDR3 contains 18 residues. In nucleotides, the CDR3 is TGTGCCAGCAGCCCACTCCCCGGCCGCGGGGGGGCCTCCGGGGAGCTGTTTTTT. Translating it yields CASSPLPGRGGASGELFF.

CDR3 sequence: CASSLISERHEQYF. CDR3 bases: TGTGCCAGCAGTTTGATTTCAGAACGCCACGAGCAGTACTTC. V and J are TRBV28 and TRBJ2-7; D gene uncertain. V dropped 3 bases and J dropped 5 bases, with 14 bases sitting between them. The CDR3 has 14 amino acids. Germline CDR1 is MDHEN and CDR2 is SYDVKM.

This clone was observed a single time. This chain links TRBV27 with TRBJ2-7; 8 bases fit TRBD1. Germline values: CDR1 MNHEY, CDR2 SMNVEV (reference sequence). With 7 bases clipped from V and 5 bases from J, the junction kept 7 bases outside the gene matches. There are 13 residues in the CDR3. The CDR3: CASKDRDGNEQYF. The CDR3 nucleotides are TGTGCCAGCAAGGACAGGGATGGGAACGAGCAGTACTTC.

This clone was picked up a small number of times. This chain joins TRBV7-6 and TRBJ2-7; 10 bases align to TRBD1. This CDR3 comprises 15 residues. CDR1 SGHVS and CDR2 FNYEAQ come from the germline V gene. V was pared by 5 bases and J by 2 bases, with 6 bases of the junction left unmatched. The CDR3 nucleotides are TGTGCCAGCAGCGTATCCGGACAGGGGGCCTACGAGCAGTACTTC. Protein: CASSVSGQGAYEQYF.

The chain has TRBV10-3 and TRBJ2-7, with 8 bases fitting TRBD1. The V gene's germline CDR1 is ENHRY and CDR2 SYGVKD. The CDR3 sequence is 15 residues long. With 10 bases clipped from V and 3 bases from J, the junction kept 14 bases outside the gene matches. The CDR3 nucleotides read TGTGCCACGGCCGTGGCGGGACAGGTAGGCTACGAGCAGTACTTC. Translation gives CATAVAGQVGYEQYF.

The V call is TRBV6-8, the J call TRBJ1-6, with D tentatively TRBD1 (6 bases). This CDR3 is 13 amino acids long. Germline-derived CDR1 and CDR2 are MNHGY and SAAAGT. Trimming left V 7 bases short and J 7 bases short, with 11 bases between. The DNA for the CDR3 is TGTGCCAGCACGGGACATACGAATTCACCCCTCCACTTT. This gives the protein CASTGHTNSPLHF.

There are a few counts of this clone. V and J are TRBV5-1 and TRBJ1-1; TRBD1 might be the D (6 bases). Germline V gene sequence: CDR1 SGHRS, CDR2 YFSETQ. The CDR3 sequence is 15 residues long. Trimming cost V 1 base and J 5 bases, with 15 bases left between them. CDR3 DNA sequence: TGCGCCAGCAGCTTGTGGGGGCTTTGGGAAACTGAAGCTTTCTTT. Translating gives CASSLWGLWETEAFF.

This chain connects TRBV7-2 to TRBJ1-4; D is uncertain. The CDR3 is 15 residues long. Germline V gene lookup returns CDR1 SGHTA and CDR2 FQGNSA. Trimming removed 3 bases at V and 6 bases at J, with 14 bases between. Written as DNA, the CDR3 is TGTGCCAGCAGCTTGGTGCGAGGTCTTGATGAAAAACTGTTTTTT. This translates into CASSLVRGLDEKLFF.

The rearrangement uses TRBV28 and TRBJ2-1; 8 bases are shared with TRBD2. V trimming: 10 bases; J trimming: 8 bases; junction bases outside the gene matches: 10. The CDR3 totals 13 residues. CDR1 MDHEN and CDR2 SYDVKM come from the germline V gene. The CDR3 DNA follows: TGTGCCATCCAACGGCGGGGGGCGGATGAGCAGTTCTTC. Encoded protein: CAIQRRGADEQFF.

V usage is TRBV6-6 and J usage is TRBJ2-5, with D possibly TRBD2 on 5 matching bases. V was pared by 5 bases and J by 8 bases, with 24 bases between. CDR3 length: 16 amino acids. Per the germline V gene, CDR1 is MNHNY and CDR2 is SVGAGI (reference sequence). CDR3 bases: TGTGCCAGCAGTCACCGCCTCACAGAGGGTGGTAGAACCCAGTACTTC. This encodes CASSHRLTEGGRTQYF.